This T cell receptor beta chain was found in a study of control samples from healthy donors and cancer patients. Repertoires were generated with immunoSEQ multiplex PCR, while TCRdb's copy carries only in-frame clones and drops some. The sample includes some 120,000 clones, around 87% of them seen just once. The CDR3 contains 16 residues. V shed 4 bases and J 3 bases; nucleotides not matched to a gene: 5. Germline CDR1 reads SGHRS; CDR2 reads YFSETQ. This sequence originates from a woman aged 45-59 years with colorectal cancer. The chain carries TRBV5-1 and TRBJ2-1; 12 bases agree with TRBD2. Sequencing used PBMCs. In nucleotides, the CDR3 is TGCGCCAGCAGCACCCGGACTAGCGGGAACTACAATGAGCAGTTCTTC. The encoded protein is CASSTRTSGNYNEQFF.